The source of this TCR beta chain is a study of blood T cell repertoires in COVID-19. Study background: Sample material is recorded as cDNA or gDNA derived from T cells, B-cell-depleted T cells, or PBMCs.

Assay used: immunoSEQ multiplex PCR; TCRdb lists only in-frame clones, some missing. The data hold around 230,000 clones, with roughly 89% observed a single time. Per germline, CDR1 SGHAT and CDR2 FQNNGV. V lost 5 bases to trimming and J lost 7 bases, with 8 bases between them. This CDR3 region has 12 residues. The study recruited people aged about 18 to 89 years across more than 20 US areas. Sample: PBMCs or T cells enriched from blood (not recorded which). V is TRBV11-2 and J is TRBJ1-4; D uncertain. The clonotype comes from a woman aged 25 to 39 with acute COVID-19. The CDR3 region has the DNA TGTGCCAGCAGCAGGTGGAGTGAAAAACTGTTTTTT. Translated: CASSRWSEKLFF.